This T cell receptor (beta chain) derives from a study of blood T cell repertoires in COVID-19. At the level of the study: Researchers got acute and convalescent COVID-19 samples from the United States, Italy and Spain. From T cells, B-cell-depleted T cells, or PBMCs came the material, which was cDNA or gDNA.

Original processing methods: Estimation of nucleated cell counts was performed using reference gene primer amplification. The data were produced by immunoSEQ multiplex PCR, yet TCRdb's version contains in-frame clones alone and is incomplete. The V and J calls and clone size were taken over from that table, and D and trimming were inferred from the DNA. The sample gives fewer than 200,000 clones, roughly nine tenths of which show up once; under 25% is in the top ten. The origin of this receptor is a man in his 70s with active or convalescent COVID-19. The specimen sequenced was peripheral blood.

CDR3 loop: CASSLGQGSPNEKLFF. CDR3 DNA: TGTGCCAGCAGCCTGGGACAGGGAAGTCCTAATGAAAAACTGTTTTTT. This sequence joins TRBV7-9 and TRBJ1-4, with 9 bases lining up with TRBD1. The germline V gene has CDR1 SEHNR and CDR2 FQNEAQ (reference sequence). The trim removed 5 bases at V and 3 bases at J, leaving 7 bases unmatched. The CDR3 loop spans 16 amino acids.